Listed below are T cell receptor beta chains from one sample, sequenced in a study of blood T cell repertoires in COVID-19. Here immunoSEQ multiplex PCR was the method, and the copy in TCRdb shows in-frame clones only, minus some. There are some 510,000 clones in the sample; approximately 88% occur only once, and approximately 1.8% lies in the top ten. Sequencing was done on a sample of PBMCs or T cells enriched from blood (not recorded which). These receptors all stem from a woman aged 40 to 50 who had recovered from COVID-19. Both conserved end residues are part of each CDR3. Fields, in order: clone size, V gene, J gene, D gene, CDR3 protein, CDR3 DNA. A D gene is named only where the DNA matches it firmly. Clone size is not always given. Where it is, it says once, few, many or a class for expanded clones.

-	TRBV5-8	TRBJ1-1	-	CASSLGAGFVNTEAFF	TGTGCCAGCAGCTTGGGGGCAGGTTTTGTGAACACTGAAGCTTTCTTT
-	TRBV19	TRBJ2-6	TRBD2	CASTQGIAGPSGANVLTF	TGTGCCAGTACCCAGGGAATAGCGGGCCCCTCTGGGGCCAACGTCCTGACTTTC
once	TRBV4-3	TRBJ1-3	-	CASSQEKTASSGNTIYF	TGCGCCAGCAGCCAAGAAAAGACAGCGAGCTCTGGAAACACCATATATTTT
few	TRBV3-1/TRBV3-2	TRBJ1-1	-	CASSQASEAFF	TGTGCCAGCAGCCAAGCCTCTGAAGCTTTCTTT
-	TRBV4-3	TRBJ1-3	-	CASSGGFGYIGNTIYF	TGCGCCAGCAGCGGGGGGTTCGGCTATATAGGAAACACCATATATTTT
-	TRBV3-1/TRBV3-2	TRBJ2-7	-	CASSRRGSYEQYF	TGTGCCAGCAGCCGACGCGGTTCCTACGAGCAGTACTTC
-	TRBV12-5	TRBJ1-2	-	CASGLAMDIDYGYTF	TGTGCTAGTGGTTTGGCAATGGACATTGACTATGGCTACACCTTC
-	TRBV5-1	TRBJ1-2	-	CASSSQGGNYGYTF	TGCGCCAGCAGCTCACAGGGTGGCAACTATGGCTACACCTTC
-	TRBV27	TRBJ2-5	-	CASRSSGRARETQYF	TGTGCCAGCAGGTCCTCGGGCAGGGCCAGAGAGACCCAGTACTTC
-	TRBV27	TRBJ1-2	-	CASSLFGAGTTYGYTF	TGTGCCAGCAGTTTATTTGGGGCGGGGACTACCTATGGCTACACCTTC
-	TRBV18	TRBJ2-7	TRBD2	CASSPSPGLAGGEQYF	TGTGCCAGCTCACCTTCGCCGGGACTAGCGGGGGGCGAGCAGTACTTC
once	TRBV11-2	TRBJ2-2	-	CASSLELVWASPTGELFF	TGTGCCAGCAGCTTAGAGTTAGTTTGGGCCTCTCCCACCGGGGAGCTGTTTTTT
-	TRBV18	TRBJ2-1	-	CASSSRGTYNEQFF	TGTGCCAGCTCATCGAGAGGGACCTACAATGAGCAGTTCTTC
-	TRBV7-9	TRBJ2-3	-	CASSFLGHSTDTQYF	TGTGCCAGCAGCTTTTTGGGACATAGCACAGATACGCAGTATTTT
-	TRBV5-5	TRBJ1-6	TRBD1	CASLSSQGANNSPLHF	TGTGCCAGCCTATCTTCTCAGGGGGCAAATAATTCACCCCTCCACTTT
-	TRBV6-1	TRBJ1-1	-	CASSERGRGLSYGNTEAFF	TGTGCCAGCAGTGAAAGGGGAAGGGGATTAAGTTACGGGAACACTGAAGCTTTCTTT
few	TRBV15	TRBJ1-2	TRBD1	CATSSRTGGANGYTF	TGTGCCACCAGCAGTCGTACAGGGGGCGCGAATGGCTACACCTTC
-	TRBV6-5	TRBJ2-4	-	CASSYSIGQNIQYF	TGTGCCAGCAGTTACTCGATTGGGCAAAACATTCAGTACTTC
-	TRBV5-1	TRBJ1-3	-	CASSLGQTSGNTIYF	TGCGCCAGCAGCTTGGGACAGACCTCTGGAAACACCATATATTTT
-	TRBV7-8	TRBJ2-2	TRBD2	CASSLPGGGTHSTGELFF	TGTGCCAGCAGCTTACCGGGAGGGGGAACTCACAGCACCGGGGAGCTGTTTTTT
-	TRBV9	TRBJ2-7	TRBD2	CASSVVAGAYDEQYF	TGTGCCAGCAGCGTAGTCGCGGGAGCTTACGACGAGCAGTACTTC
-	TRBV18	TRBJ2-1	-	CASSPRATGPSYNEQFF	TGTGCCAGCTCACCAAGAGCGACAGGCCCCTCCTACAATGAGCAGTTCTTC
-	TRBV10-2	TRBJ1-4	TRBD1	CASRGGTGAEKLFF	TGCGCCAGCAGGGGCGGGACAGGGGCGGAAAAACTGTTTTTT
once	TRBV5-1	TRBJ2-5	-	CASSLAGAYQETQYF	TGCGCCAGCAGCTTGGCGGGAGCCTATCAAGAGACCCAGTACTTC
-	TRBV3-1/TRBV3-2	TRBJ2-5	TRBD2	CASSQDGASGNRETQYF	TGTGCCAGCAGCCAAGACGGAGCTAGCGGGAATCGAGAGACCCAGTACTTC
once	TRBV19	TRBJ1-1	TRBD1	CASRRQGVGTEAFF	TGTGCCAGTCGAAGACAGGGCGTCGGGACTGAAGCTTTCTTT
-	TRBV5-4	TRBJ2-7	-	CASSYYRGGDEQYF	TGTGCCAGCAGTTATTACAGGGGGGGGGACGAGCAGTACTTC
few	TRBV15	TRBJ2-7	-	CATNLVDGLREYF	TGTGCCACCAACCTAGTGGACGGGTTGAGGGAGTACTTC
-	TRBV4-3	TRBJ2-1	TRBD2	CASSQAHQTSAIVIF	TGCGCCAGCAGCCAAGCACACCAGACTAGCGCGATCGTGATCTTC
-	TRBV10-3	TRBJ2-1	TRBD2	CAIRAVPLTSGGEYNEQFF	TGTGCCATCAGAGCCGTCCCCCTGACTAGCGGGGGGGAATACAATGAGCAGTTCTTC
-	TRBV4-3	TRBJ2-3	TRBD2	CASSHHSVELAGAWFGDTQYF	TGCGCCAGCAGCCACCATTCCGTGGAACTAGCGGGAGCTTGGTTCGGGGATACGCAGTATTTT
-	TRBV7-2	TRBJ2-7	TRBD1	CASSLGGGDRGSREQYF	TGTGCCAGCAGCTTGGGAGGCGGGGACAGGGGCTCCAGGGAGCAGTACTTC
-	TRBV4-3	TRBJ1-4	-	CASSQERLQGGEKLFF	TGCGCCAGCAGCCAAGAACGGCTCCAGGGTGGCGAAAAACTGTTTTTT
-	TRBV18	TRBJ1-6	TRBD1	CASSERQGSSPLHF	TGTGCCAGCTCAGAGCGACAGGGGAGTTCACCCCTCCACTTT
once	TRBV12-5	TRBJ2-5	-	CASGLGGGGETQYF	TGTGCTAGTGGTTTGGGGGGTGGAGGGGAGACCCAGTACTTC
-	TRBV7-8	TRBJ1-3	TRBD1	CASSYLKGQHSGNTIYF	TGTGCCAGCAGCTACCTTAAGGGACAGCACTCTGGAAACACCATATATTTT
-	TRBV27	TRBJ2-7	TRBD1	CASSFRVGQGSYEQYF	TGTGCCAGCAGTTTTAGGGTGGGACAGGGGTCCTACGAGCAGTACTTC
once	TRBV4-2	TRBJ2-1	-	CASSQGANVAYNEQFF	TGTGCCAGCAGCCAAGGGGCGAATGTGGCCTACAATGAGCAGTTCTTC
-	TRBV4-3	TRBJ1-6	TRBD1	CASSRDRGENSPLHF	TGCGCCAGCAGCCGAGACAGGGGGGAAAATTCACCCCTCCACTTT
-	TRBV7-9	TRBJ1-1	-	CASSLQGPNTEAFF	TGTGCCAGCAGCTTACAGGGGCCGAACACTGAAGCTTTCTTT
-	TRBV7-9	TRBJ1-4	-	CASSPLAEEKLFF	TGTGCCAGCAGCCCGTTGGCGGAGGAAAAACTGTTTTTT
-	TRBV5-1	TRBJ1-1	-	CASSVTGRTEAFF	TGCGCCAGCAGTGTGACAGGTAGGACTGAAGCTTTCTTT
-	TRBV11-3	TRBJ1-4	-	CASSPHGEAREKLFF	TGTGCCAGCAGCCCGCACGGGGAAGCCAGGGAAAAACTGTTTTTT
-	TRBV18	TRBJ2-7	TRBD2	CASSRGTGTSVSYEQYF	TGTGCCAGCTCACGCGGAACCGGGACTAGCGTATCCTACGAGCAGTACTTC
-	TRBV28	TRBJ1-1	-	CASSLTGGGTEAFF	TGTGCCAGCAGTTTAACGGGGGGCGGAACTGAAGCTTTCTTT
-	TRBV6-5	TRBJ2-7	-	CASSVGPGSYEQYF	TGTGCCAGCAGCGTTGGGCCAGGCTCCTACGAGCAGTACTTC
-	TRBV2	TRBJ1-5	-	CASRERQSRQHF	TGTGCCAGCAGAGAGAGACAGTCCCGCCAGCATTTT
few	TRBV10-3	TRBJ2-1	-	CAISESSGGTYNEQFF	TGTGCCATCAGTGAGAGCTCCGGAGGCACCTACAATGAGCAGTTCTTC
-	TRBV18	TRBJ1-3	-	CASSDGIAGTTGNTIYF	TGTGCCAGCTCGGACGGGATCGCGGGGACCACTGGAAACACCATATATTTT
-	TRBV5-1	TRBJ1-1	TRBD1	CASRTGGVDTEAFF	TGCGCCAGCAGGACAGGGGGAGTGGACACTGAAGCTTTCTTT
-	TRBV19	TRBJ1-5	TRBD1	CASSIRQGASSGNQPQHF	TGTGCCAGTAGTATTCGACAGGGGGCAAGTAGTGGCAATCAGCCCCAGCATTTT
-	TRBV30	TRBJ1-3	TRBD1	CAWKTGRVSGNTIYF	TGTGCCTGGAAGACAGGGCGCGTCTCTGGAAACACCATATATTTT